The clone carrying this T cell receptor beta chain was found a few times. Its target is unknown. The sample originates from a study of beta chain features in type 1 diabetes. All of the isolated RNA was reverse transcribed, so expressed TCRB transcripts were sequenced. Measured with immunoSEQ multiplex PCR; TCRdb has only the in-frame clones, and not every one. The repertoire has over 600,000 clones, around an eighth of them found once; the top ten carry about 0.11%. The study, taken as a whole, reports: Significant though moderate, a shortening of TCRB CDR3s appeared in all four CD4+ subsets of Type 1 diabetes patients. Any PCR bias toward short templates would affect both groups alike. For type 1 diabetes patients, VDJ junctions showed fewer insertions and more deletions.

Every donor provided one heparinised blood draw, which averaged approximately 120 mL. Sequences were obtained from naive CD4+ T cells from blood. This receptor was taken from a man aged 25-40 years with type 1 diabetes.

The CDR3 protein is CASSAGGLYNEQFF. In nucleotides, the CDR3 is TGTGCCAGCAGTGCTGGGGGGCTATACAATGAGCAGTTCTTC. The chain joins TRBV25-1 to TRBJ2-1; perhaps D is TRBD1 or TRBD2 (6 bases each). Looked up from germline, CDR1 is MGHDK and CDR2 is SYGVNS. V was clipped by 4 bases and J by 4 bases, with 11 bases between them. CDR3 size: 14 residues. The variable domain in full, completed from reference TRBV25-1 and TRBJ2-1, reads EADIYQTPRYLVIGTGKKITLECSQTMGHDKMYWYQQDPGMELHLIHYSYGVNSTEKGDLSSESTVSRIRTEHFPLTLESARPSHTSQYLCASSAGGLYNEQFFGPGTRLTVL.